A single sample is the source of the 20 T cell receptor beta chains below, sequenced in a study of Ad26.COV2.S vaccination and SARS-CoV-2 variants. Here immunoSEQ multiplex PCR was the method, and the copy in TCRdb shows in-frame clones only, minus some. The repertoire holds about 6,800 clones, with roughly 84% as singletons. The sequencing used peripheral blood, collected after recovery from COVID-19. The source of these receptors is a human donor who had recovered from COVID-19.

The V and J genes are TRBV7-2 and TRBJ2-3, with D unclear. The V end was cut by 5 bases, the J end by 0 bases, with 15 bases between. CDR1 and CDR2 (germline): SGHTA, FQGNSA. This CDR3 region has 16 residues. CDR3 region: CASSPYLAQSTDTQYF. The CDR3 region has the DNA TGTGCCAGCAGCCCGTACTTAGCCCAGAGCACAGATACGCAGTATTTT.

J is TRBJ2-2 and V is TRBV6-2 or TRBV6-3; a possible D gene is TRBD1 (6 bases). Germline V gene sequence: CDR1 MNHEY, CDR2 SVGEGT. V lost 5 bases, J lost 6 bases, and 13 bases lay in between. This CDR3 is built from 14 residues. For the CDR3, the DNA is TGTGCCAGCAGTAGACAGGAAGACCCCGGGGAGCTGTTTTTT. This sequence encodes CASSRQEDPGELFF.

This clone was seen only once. The chain carries TRBV5-1 and TRBJ2-3; 7 positions agree with TRBD1. CDR1 and CDR2 from the germline V gene are SGHRS and YFSETQ. The CDR3 extends over 16 amino acids. Germline trimming cut 2 bases from V and 1 base from J; bases unmatched to any gene: 7. CDR3 amino acids: CASSFGQVGGTDTQYF. The CDR3 DNA sequence: TGCGCCAGCAGCTTCGGACAGGTCGGGGGCACAGATACGCAGTATTTT.

This chain connects TRBV10-3 to TRBJ1-4, with D unresolved. This CDR3 is built from 13 residues. The germline CDR1 and CDR2 sequences are ENHRY and SYGVKD. Between the trimmed V and J ends, which lost 7 bases and 0 bases, there was a span of 6 bases. The CDR3 sequence is CAINRATNEKLFF. The CDR3 DNA follows: TGTGCCATCAATCGAGCAACTAATGAAAAACTGTTTTTT.

The V and J genes are TRBV30 and TRBJ2-7; unclear D gene. The V and J ends lost 4 bases and 3 bases respectively, with 10 bases between them. The germline V gene has CDR1 GTSNPN and CDR2 SVGIG (reference sequence). The CDR3 covers 12 residues. DNA of the CDR3: TGTGCCTGGAATAAGCAGTTCTACGAGCAGTACTTC. Protein sequence: CAWNKQFYEQYF.

This clone was observed once. The chain carries TRBV10-2 and TRBJ2-5; D call uncertain. The V and J ends lost 7 bases and 2 bases respectively, with 14 bases between them. The CDR3 runs 14 residues. CDR1 and CDR2 from the germline V gene are WSHSY and SAAADI. This CDR3 is CASTGQRNQETQYF. In DNA, the CDR3 is TGCGCCAGCACCGGGCAGAGAAATCAAGAGACCCAGTACTTC.

The chain uses TRBV9 and TRBJ2-3; possibly TRBD1 for D (5 bases). Germline CDR1 SGDLS, CDR2 YYNGEE. CDR3 length equals 14 residues. V was cut by 3 bases and J by 1 base, with 9 bases left in between. CDR3 amino acids: CASSAGSGTDTQYF. The CDR3 DNA reads TGTGCCAGCAGCGCAGGGTCGGGCACAGATACGCAGTATTTT.

This rearrangement joins TRBV9 to TRBJ2-1, with 10 bases aligning to TRBD2. This CDR3 contains 15 residues. Germline CDR1 and CDR2: SGDLS and YYNGEE. The V segment lost 3 bases and the J segment 6 bases; nucleotides outside the gene matches: 6. CDR3 nucleotides: TGTGCCAGCAGCGGGGGTAGCGGGAGGATCAATGAGCAGTTCTTC. This gives the protein CASSGGSGRINEQFF.

This rearrangement joins TRBV12-3 or TRBV12-4 to TRBJ1-2; D gene unclear. Between the trimmed V and J ends, which lost 2 bases and 6 bases, there was a span of 10 bases. The CDR3 runs 13 residues. The CDR3 loop reads CASSLIGVHGYTF. CDR3 bases: TGTGCCAGCAGTTTAATCGGGGTACATGGCTACACCTTC.

V gene TRBV18 combines with J gene TRBJ2-1; D may be TRBD1 (6 bases). This CDR3 region has 15 residues. Germline V lookup: CDR1 KGHSH, CDR2 LQKENI. V was pared by 2 bases and J by 4 bases, with 12 bases between. In nucleotides, the CDR3 is TGTGCCAGCTCACCAAAAGGGGGAGCGTACAATGAGCAGTTCTTC. The encoded protein is CASSPKGGAYNEQFF.

Concerning this clone: The junction departs from germline at one end; a sequencing error may be responsible. V usage is TRBV7-7 and J usage is TRBJ2-3; D may be TRBD2 (7 bases). The CDR3 runs to 15 residues. The germline gives CDR1 SSHAT, CDR2 FNYEAQ (reference sequence). This chain's CDR3 is CASSPAGAGTDTQYF. CDR3 sequence (DNA): TGTGCTAGCAGCCCCGCGGGGGCTGGCACAGATACGCAGTATTTT. Looking up the rest from reference TRBV7-7 and TRBJ2-3 gives the full variable domain: GAGVSQSPRYKVTKRGQDVTLRCDPISSHATLYWYQQALGQGPEFLTYFNYEAQPDKSGLPSDRFSAERPEGSISTLTIQRTEQRDSAMYRCASSPAGAGTDTQYFGPGTRLTVL.

The rearrangement links TRBV6-5 to TRBJ1-2; D call uncertain. Germline V gene lookup returns CDR1 MNHEY and CDR2 SVGAGI. The CDR3 contains 15 residues. V lost 6 bases, J lost 3 bases, and 17 bases lay in between. The CDR3 loop reads CASSQTPGSYYGYTF. The CDR3 DNA reads as TGTGCCAGCAGCCAAACCCCCGGCAGTTACTATGGCTACACCTTC.

The chain has TRBV15 and TRBJ1-3; D call uncertain. This CDR3 is built from 16 residues. V was pared by 1 base and J by 2 bases, with 12 bases between. Germline V CDR1 and CDR2: LNHNV, YYDKDF (reference sequence). The DNA for the CDR3 is TGTGCCACCAGCAGAGGGGGAAGGGTGGCTGGAAACACCATATATTTT. Protein: CATSRGGRVAGNTIYF.

DNA of the CDR3: TGTGCCAGCAGTTGGGGGACAGGGCGGACCCTCCACTTT. It yields the protein CASSWGTGRTLHF. The chain employs TRBV6-5 and TRBJ1-6; 9 nucleotides align to TRBD1. The V and J ends lost 4 bases and 14 bases, in that order; junction bases with no gene match: 6. Looked up from germline, CDR1 is MNHEY and CDR2 is SVGAGI. CDR3 length: 13 residues.

The chain is built from TRBV14 and TRBJ2-1, with a weak D call TRBD1 (5 bases). Trimming stripped 1 base from V and 10 bases from J, with 17 bases between. This CDR3 is 15 amino acids long. Looked up from germline, CDR1 is SGHDN and CDR2 is FVKESK. The CDR3 reads CASSQAPGLPFEQFF. The CDR3 bases are TGTGCCAGCAGCCAAGCGCCAGGGCTCCCATTCGAGCAGTTCTTC.

The chain combines TRBV2 with TRBJ2-2, with 9 bases that match TRBD2. The germline V gene has CDR1 SNHLY and CDR2 FYNNEI. Trimming at V came to 11 bases and at J to 4 bases, leaving 8 bases not matched to a gene. The CDR3 is 14 amino acids. DNA of the CDR3: TGTGCCTCCAAGCGGGAGGACGTCACCGGGGAGCTGTTTTTT. It is translated as CASKREDVTGELFF.

The rearrangement uses TRBV18 and TRBJ2-7, with TRBD1 as a possible D gene (6 bases). The CDR3 contains 13 residues. With 3 bases removed from V and 3 bases from J, the gap between germline ends came to 9 bases. Looked up from germline, CDR1 is KGHSH and CDR2 is LQKENI. The CDR3 spells CASSPTQGYEQYF. The CDR3 DNA sequence: TGTGCCAGCTCACCTACACAGGGCTACGAGCAGTACTTC.

This clone was detected once. Within the sample, other DNA sequences also encode this same CDR3. V and J are TRBV3-1 (or the pseudogene TRBV3-2) and TRBJ1-2; 9 positions match TRBD1. Losses at the gene ends were 0 bases for V and 8 bases for J; bases not matched to a gene: 13. This CDR3 has 17 amino acids. Germline V gene data show CDR1 as LGHDT and CDR2 as YNNKEL (reference sequence). The CDR3 loop reads CASSQENVNRGRGGYTF. The DNA for the CDR3 is TGTGCCAGCAGCCAAGAAAATGTGAACAGGGGGCGGGGGGGCTACACCTTC.

To note about this clone: The junction departs from germline at one end; a sequencing error may be responsible. V is TRBV7-2 and J is TRBJ1-2, with 9 bases aligning to TRBD1. Germline V gene data show CDR1 as SGHTA and CDR2 as FQGNSA. This CDR3 has 15 amino acids. CDR3 loop: CASSFIPGQGYDYTF. As DNA, the CDR3 is TGTGCCAGCAGCTTTATTCCGGGACAGGGTTATGACTACACCTTC.

The chain couples TRBV10-3 to TRBJ2-3; 8 bases are shared with TRBD1. Germline V gene sequence: CDR1 ENHRY, CDR2 SYGVKD. J was trimmed by 1 base and V by 6 bases; bases with no gene match: 9. The CDR3 consists of 16 residues. The CDR3 reads CAIRNRGWFGTDTQYF. The CDR3 DNA reads as TGTGCCATCAGAAACAGGGGGTGGTTTGGCACAGATACGCAGTATTTT.